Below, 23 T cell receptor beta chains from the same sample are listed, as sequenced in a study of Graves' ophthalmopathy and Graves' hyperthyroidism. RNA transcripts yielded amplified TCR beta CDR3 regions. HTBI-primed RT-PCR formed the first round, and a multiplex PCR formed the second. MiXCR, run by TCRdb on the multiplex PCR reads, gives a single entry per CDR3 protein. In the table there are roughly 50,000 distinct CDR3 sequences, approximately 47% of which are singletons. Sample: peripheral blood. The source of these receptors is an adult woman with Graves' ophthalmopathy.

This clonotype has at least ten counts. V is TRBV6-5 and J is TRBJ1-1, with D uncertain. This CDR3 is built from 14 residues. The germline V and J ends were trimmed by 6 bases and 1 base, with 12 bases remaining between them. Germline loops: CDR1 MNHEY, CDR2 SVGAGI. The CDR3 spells CASSLELWNTEAFF. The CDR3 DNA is TGTGCCAGCAGCCTGGAGCTGTGGAACACTGAAGCTTTCTTT.

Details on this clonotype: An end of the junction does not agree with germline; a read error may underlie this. CDR3 amino acids: CASSLGQLILF. CDR3 DNA sequence: TGTGCCAGCAGCCTGGGACAGTTAATACTCTTC. The chain carries TRBV7-3 and TRBJ1-2; TRBD1 agrees at 7 bases. CDR3 size: 11 residues. Germline V lookup: CDR1 SGHTA, CDR2 FQGTGA.

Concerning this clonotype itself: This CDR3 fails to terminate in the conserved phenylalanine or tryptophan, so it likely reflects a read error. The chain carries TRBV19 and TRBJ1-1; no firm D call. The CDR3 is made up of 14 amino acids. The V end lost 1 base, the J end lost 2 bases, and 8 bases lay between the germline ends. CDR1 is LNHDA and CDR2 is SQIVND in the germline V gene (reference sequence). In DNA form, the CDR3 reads TGTGCCAGTAGTATAGGCAGGACCAACACTGAAGCTTTCTCC. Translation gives CASSIGRTNTEAFS.

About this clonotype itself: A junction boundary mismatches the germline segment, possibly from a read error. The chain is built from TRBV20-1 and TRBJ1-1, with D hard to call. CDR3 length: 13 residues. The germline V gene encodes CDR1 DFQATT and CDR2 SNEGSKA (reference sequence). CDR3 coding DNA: TGCAGTGCTGGACCGACTGGGTGGTTTGAAGCCTTCTTT. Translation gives CSAGPTGWFEAFF.

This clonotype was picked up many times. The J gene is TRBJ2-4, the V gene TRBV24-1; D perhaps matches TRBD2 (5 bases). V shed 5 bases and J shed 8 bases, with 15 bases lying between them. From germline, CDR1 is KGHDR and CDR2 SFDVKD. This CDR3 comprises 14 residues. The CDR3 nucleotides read TGTGCCACCAGTGCCCACTCCGCCGGGGACATTCAGTACTTC. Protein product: CATSAHSAGDIQYF.

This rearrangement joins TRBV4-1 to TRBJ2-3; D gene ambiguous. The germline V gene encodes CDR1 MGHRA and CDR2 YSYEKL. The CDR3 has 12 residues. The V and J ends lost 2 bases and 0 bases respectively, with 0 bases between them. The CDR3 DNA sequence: TGCGCCAGCAGCCAAAGCACAGATACGCAGTATTTT. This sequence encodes CASSQSTDTQYF.

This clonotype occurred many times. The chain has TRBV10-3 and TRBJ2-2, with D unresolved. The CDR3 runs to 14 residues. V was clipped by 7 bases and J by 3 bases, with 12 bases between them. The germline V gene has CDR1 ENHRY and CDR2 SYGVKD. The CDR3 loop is CAIKDTSDTGELFF. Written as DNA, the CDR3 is TGTGCCATCAAAGACACCTCGGACACCGGGGAGCTGTTTTTT.

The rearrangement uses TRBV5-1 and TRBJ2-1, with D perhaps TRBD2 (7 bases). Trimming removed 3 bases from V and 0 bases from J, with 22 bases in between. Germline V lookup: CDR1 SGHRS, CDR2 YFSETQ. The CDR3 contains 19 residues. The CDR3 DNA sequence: TGCGCCAGCAGCTCGAAGGGGGTGTCCAGCGGGGTCTCCTACAATGAGCAGTTCTTC. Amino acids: CASSSKGVSSGVSYNEQFF.

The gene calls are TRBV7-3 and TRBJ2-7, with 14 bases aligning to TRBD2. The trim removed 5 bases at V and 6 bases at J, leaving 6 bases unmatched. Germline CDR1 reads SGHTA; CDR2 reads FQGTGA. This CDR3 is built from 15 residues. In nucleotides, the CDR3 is TGTGCCAGCAGCCCCGGGACTAGCGGGAGCGGCGAGCAGTACTTC. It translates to CASSPGTSGSGEQYF.

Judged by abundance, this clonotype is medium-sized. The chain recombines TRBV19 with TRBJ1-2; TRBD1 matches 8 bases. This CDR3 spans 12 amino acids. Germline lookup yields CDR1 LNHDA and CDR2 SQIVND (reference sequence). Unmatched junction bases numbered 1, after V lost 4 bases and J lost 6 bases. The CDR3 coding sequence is TGTGCCAGTAGTACACAGGGGGATGGCTACACCTTC. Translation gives CASSTQGDGYTF.

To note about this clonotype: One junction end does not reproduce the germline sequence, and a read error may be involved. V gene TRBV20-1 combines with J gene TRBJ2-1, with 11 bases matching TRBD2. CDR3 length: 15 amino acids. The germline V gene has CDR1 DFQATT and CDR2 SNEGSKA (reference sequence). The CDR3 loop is CSAREGTSGHNGQFF. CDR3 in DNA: TGCAGTGCTAGGGAAGGGACTAGCGGTCACAATGGGCAGTTCTTC.

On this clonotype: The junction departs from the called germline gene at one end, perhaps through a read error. The CDR3 DNA follows: TGTGCCAGCAGCCCCACGATAAGCTCCTATAATGAGCAGTTCTTC. This encodes CASSPTISSYNEQFF. The chain links TRBV5-5 to TRBJ2-1; unclear D gene. The length of the CDR3 is 15 residues. The germline CDR1 and CDR2 sequences are SGHKS and YYEKEE (reference sequence).

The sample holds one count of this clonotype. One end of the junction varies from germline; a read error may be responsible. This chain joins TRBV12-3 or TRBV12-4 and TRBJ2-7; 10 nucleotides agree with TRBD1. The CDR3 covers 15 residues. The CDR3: CASSFRDRGAGELYF. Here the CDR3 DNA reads TGTGCCAGCAGTTTTAGGGACAGGGGAGCCGGGGAGCTGTACTTC.

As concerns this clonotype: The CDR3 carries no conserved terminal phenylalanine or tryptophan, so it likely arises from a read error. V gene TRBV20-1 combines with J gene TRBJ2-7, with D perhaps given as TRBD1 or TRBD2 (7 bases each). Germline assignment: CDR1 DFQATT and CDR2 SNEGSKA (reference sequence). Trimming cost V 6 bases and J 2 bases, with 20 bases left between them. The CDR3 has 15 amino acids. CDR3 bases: TGCAGTGCCTCCAGCGGCCAGGGGGGGGCCTACGAGCAGTACACC. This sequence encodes CSASSGQGGAYEQYT.

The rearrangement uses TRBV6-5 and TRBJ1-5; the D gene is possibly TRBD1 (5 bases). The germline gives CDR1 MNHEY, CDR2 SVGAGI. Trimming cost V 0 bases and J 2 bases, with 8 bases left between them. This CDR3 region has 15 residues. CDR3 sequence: CASSYSIGGNQPQHF. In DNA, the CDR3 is TGTGCCAGCAGTTACTCGATAGGGGGCAATCAGCCCCAGCATTTT.

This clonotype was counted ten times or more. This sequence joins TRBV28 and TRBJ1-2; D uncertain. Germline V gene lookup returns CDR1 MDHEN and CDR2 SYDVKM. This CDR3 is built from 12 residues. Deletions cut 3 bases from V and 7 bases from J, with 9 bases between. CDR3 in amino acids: CASSFEGLGYTF. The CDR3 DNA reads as TGTGCCAGCAGTTTTGAAGGGCTTGGCTACACCTTC.

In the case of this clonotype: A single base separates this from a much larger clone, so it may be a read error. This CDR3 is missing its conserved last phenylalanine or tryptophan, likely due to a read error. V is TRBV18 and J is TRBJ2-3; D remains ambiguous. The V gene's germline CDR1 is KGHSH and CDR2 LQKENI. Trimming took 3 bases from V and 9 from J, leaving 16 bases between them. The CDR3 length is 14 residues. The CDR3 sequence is CASSPPPTSGTQYL. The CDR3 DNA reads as TGTGCCAGCTCACCCCCTCCGACCTCAGGCACGCAGTATCTT.

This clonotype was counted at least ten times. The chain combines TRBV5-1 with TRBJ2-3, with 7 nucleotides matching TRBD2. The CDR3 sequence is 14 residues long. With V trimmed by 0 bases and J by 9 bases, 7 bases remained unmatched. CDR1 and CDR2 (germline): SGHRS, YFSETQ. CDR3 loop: CASSLGLEGGTQYF. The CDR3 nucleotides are TGCGCCAGCAGCTTGGGACTGGAGGGAGGGACGCAGTATTTT.

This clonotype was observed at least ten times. The CDR3 bases are TGCAGCGCTGGGTGGACAGGAAGCTCCTACGAGCAGTACTTC. Translating gives CSAGWTGSSYEQYF. The chain is built from TRBV29-1 and TRBJ2-7; the match to TRBD1 covers 7 bases. The CDR3 is made up of 14 amino acids. V lost 7 bases, J lost 0 bases, and 9 bases stayed unmatched. Germline values: CDR1 SQVTM, CDR2 ANQGSEA.

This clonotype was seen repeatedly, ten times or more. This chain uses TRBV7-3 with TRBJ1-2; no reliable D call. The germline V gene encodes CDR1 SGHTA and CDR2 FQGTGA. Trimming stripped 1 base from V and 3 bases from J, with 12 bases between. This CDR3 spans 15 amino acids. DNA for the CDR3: TGTGCCAGCAGCTTAATCCCCGTGGGTGACTATGGCTACACCTTC. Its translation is CASSLIPVGDYGYTF.

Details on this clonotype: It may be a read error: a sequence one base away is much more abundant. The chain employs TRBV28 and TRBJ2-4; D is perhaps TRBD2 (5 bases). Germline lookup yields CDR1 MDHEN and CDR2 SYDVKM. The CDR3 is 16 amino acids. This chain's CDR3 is CASSTTDFIAKNMQYF. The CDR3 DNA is TGTGCCAGCAGCACGACGGACTTTATAGCCAAAAACATGCAGTACTTC.

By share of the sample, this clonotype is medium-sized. CDR3 nucleotides: TGCGCCAGCAGTGACGCGACTAGCGGCTACGAGCAGTACTTC. Translated: CASSDATSGYEQYF. J is TRBJ2-7 and V is TRBV10-1; 9 bases are shared with TRBD2. CDR1 is WNHNN, CDR2 SYGVQD, per germline (reference sequence). This CDR3 is built from 14 residues. The J segment lost 3 bases and the V segment lost 3 bases, leaving 3 bases of the junction unmatched.

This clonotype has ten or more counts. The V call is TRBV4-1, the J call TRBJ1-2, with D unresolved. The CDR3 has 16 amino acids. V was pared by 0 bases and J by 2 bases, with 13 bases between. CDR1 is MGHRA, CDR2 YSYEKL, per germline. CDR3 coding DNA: TGCGCCAGCAGCCAAGATCGGTACACAGAGAACTATGGCTACACCTTC. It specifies CASSQDRYTENYGYTF.